Following are 19 T cell receptor beta chains from one sample sequenced in a study of cytomegalovirus exposure and HLA in healthy donors. The repertoire was sequenced with immunoSEQ multiplex PCR; TCRdb's copy has only in-frame clones and lacks some. The data show fewer than 130,000 clones, with roughly 90% seen just once and under 2% held by the top ten. Sample: PBMCs. The receptors derive from a woman between 18 and 29 years old in good health and CMV-seronegative.

This chain connects TRBV7-9 to TRBJ1-5, with D maybe TRBD1 (5 bases). Germline V gene data show CDR1 as SEHNR and CDR2 as FQNEAQ (reference sequence). This CDR3 is 16 amino acids long. V was trimmed by 1 base and J by 5 bases, leaving 15 bases between them. The CDR3 loop reads CASSLGQGRVHQPQHF. CDR3 DNA: TGTGCCAGCAGCTTAGGGCAGGGAAGAGTACATCAGCCCCAGCATTTT.

CDR3 residues: CASIYRVGEGYGYTF. The CDR3 DNA reads as TGCGCCAGCATATACAGGGTGGGTGAAGGGTATGGCTACACCTTC. This chain links TRBV23-1 with TRBJ1-2; a possible D gene is TRBD1 (6 bases). TRBV23-1 is given ORF status, its function remaining uncertain. V was clipped by 7 bases and J by 5 bases, with 20 bases between them. This CDR3 comprises 15 residues.

V gene TRBV5-4 combines with J gene TRBJ2-6; D perhaps matches TRBD1 (6 bases). Trimming took 0 bases from V and 0 from J, leaving 10 bases between them. Germline lookup yields CDR1 SGHNT and CDR2 YYREEE (reference sequence). The CDR3 loop spans 17 amino acids. The CDR3 region has the DNA TGTGCCAGCAGCTTGGTCCGGACAGACTCTGGGGCCAACGTCCTGACTTTC. It yields the protein CASSLVRTDSGANVLTF.

The J gene is TRBJ2-3, the V gene TRBV28, with D maybe TRBD2 (6 bases). Germline CDR1 is MDHEN and CDR2 is SYDVKM. CDR3 length: 15 residues. Trimming left V 2 bases short and J 1 base short, with 10 bases between. The CDR3 DNA sequence: TGTGCCAGCAGTTTACTACCTAGCGGCACAGATACGCAGTATTTT. It yields the protein CASSLLPSGTDTQYF. Together with reference TRBV28 and TRBJ2-3, the CDR3 gives the full variable domain: DVKVTQSSRYLVKRTGEKVFLECVQDMDHENMFWYRQDPGLGLRLIYFSYDVKMKEKGDIPEGYSVSREKKERFSLILESASTNQTSMYLCASSLLPSGTDTQYFGPGTRLTVL.

J is TRBJ1-1 and V is TRBV7-9, with D unresolved. Germline V gene lookup returns CDR1 SEHNR and CDR2 FQNEAQ (reference sequence). The V end lost 5 bases, the J end lost 3 bases, and 13 bases lay between the germline ends. This CDR3 region has 14 residues. The CDR3 loop is CASSPPGRDTEAFF. The DNA for the CDR3 is TGTGCCAGCAGCCCACCGGGGAGGGACACTGAAGCTTTCTTT. The full variable domain, in which reference TRBV7-9 and TRBJ1-1 provide the parts outside the CDR3, is DTGVSQNPRHKITKRGQNVTFRCDPISEHNRLYWYRQTLGQGPEFLTYFQNEAQLEKSRLLSDRFSAERPKGSFSTLEIQRTEQGDSAMYLCASSPPGRDTEAFFGQGTRLTVV.

The chain carries TRBV18 and TRBJ1-2, with D hard to call. This CDR3 has 13 amino acids. Deletions cut 4 bases from V and 0 bases from J, with 6 bases between. Germline lookup yields CDR1 KGHSH and CDR2 LQKENI. For the CDR3, the DNA is TGTGCCAGCTCACAACAGTCTAACTATGGCTACACCTTC. It translates to CASSQQSNYGYTF.

The gene calls are TRBV7-9 and TRBJ1-3; 8 positions match TRBD1. Germline values: CDR1 SEHNR, CDR2 FQNEAQ (reference sequence). V was clipped by 3 bases and J by 1 base; unmatched bases: 2. This CDR3 spans 15 amino acids. In nucleotides, the CDR3 is TGTGCCAGCAGCTTTCAGGGGGCTTCTGGAAACACCATATATTTT. As protein: CASSFQGASGNTIYF.

V and J are TRBV6-6 and TRBJ1-2; perhaps TRBD1 as D (6 bases). The V end lost 11 bases, the J end lost 0 bases, and 10 bases lay between the germline ends. In germline, CDR1 is MNHNY, CDR2 SVGAGI (reference sequence). This CDR3 has 12 residues. CDR3 nucleotides: TGTGCCGCGGGGGGCACTAACTATGGCTACACCTTC. Protein sequence: CAAGGTNYGYTF.

The gene calls are TRBV30 and TRBJ2-7, with 11 bases matching TRBD2. V was clipped by 0 bases and J by 2 bases; unmatched bases: 6. Germline V gene lookup returns CDR1 GTSNPN and CDR2 SVGIG (reference sequence). The CDR3 covers 16 residues. The CDR3 region is CAWSVLGLAETYEQYF. The CDR3 coding sequence is TGTGCCTGGAGTGTACTGGGACTAGCGGAGACCTACGAGCAGTACTTC.

A single count supports this clone. The chain couples TRBV29-1 to TRBJ2-2; D unresolved. The CDR3 has 12 residues. Germline CDR1 reads SQVTM; CDR2 reads ANQGSEA. V dropped 4 bases and J dropped 6 bases, with 9 bases sitting between them. As DNA, the CDR3 is TGCAGCGTTGTTTTCGTTTCCGGGGAGCTGTTTTTT. Encoded protein: CSVVFVSGELFF.

The chain recombines TRBV7-9 with TRBJ1-1; maybe TRBD1 (5 bases). This CDR3 has 16 residues. Trimming removed 6 bases from V and 4 bases from J, with 21 bases in between. The germline V gene has CDR1 SEHNR and CDR2 FQNEAQ (reference sequence). In DNA, the CDR3 is TGTGCCAGCAGAAGGGACTCTTCCGGCTGGGTCACTGAAGCTTTCTTT. Translation: CASRRDSSGWVTEAFF.

This clone was seen once. V and J are TRBV2 and TRBJ1-3; no clear D gene. The germline V gene has CDR1 SNHLY and CDR2 FYNNEI. The CDR3 extends over 15 amino acids. V lost 5 bases, J lost 0 bases, and 11 bases lay in between. In nucleotides, the CDR3 is TGTGCCAGCAGTCAGGTCCCGAGCTCTGGAAACACCATATATTTT. It specifies CASSQVPSSGNTIYF.

The chain combines TRBV4-2 with TRBJ1-5; no firm D call. The CDR3 sequence is 17 residues long. Germline values: CDR1 LGHNA, CDR2 YNFKEQ. Trimming left V 0 bases short and J 0 bases short, with 12 bases between. CDR3 nucleotides: TGTGCCAGCAGCCAAGAAGGCAGGATTCATAGCAATCAGCCCCAGCATTTT. Translation gives CASSQEGRIHSNQPQHF.

The chain links TRBV4-1 to TRBJ2-5; D is perhaps TRBD1 (6 bases). From germline, CDR1 is MGHRA and CDR2 YSYEKL. The CDR3 consists of 16 residues. Trimming pared 1 base from V and 7 bases from J, leaving 19 bases between. CDR3 nucleotides: TGCGCCAGCAGCCAAGCTTGGGGAAGGGGGAAGGCGACCCAGTACTTC. Protein sequence: CASSQAWGRGKATQYF.

V usage is TRBV10-3 and J usage is TRBJ2-1; D unclear. The V and J ends lost 8 bases and 4 bases respectively, with 6 bases between them. The CDR3 extends over 11 amino acids. The germline gives CDR1 ENHRY, CDR2 SYGVKD. The CDR3 sequence: CAIQVYNEQFF. CDR3 DNA sequence: TGTGCCATCCAGGTGTACAATGAGCAGTTCTTC.

The chain uses TRBV28 and TRBJ1-2, with 7 bases lining up with TRBD1. Germline V gives CDR1 MDHEN, CDR2 SYDVKM. The CDR3 totals 15 residues. The trim removed 4 bases at V and 8 bases at J, leaving 13 bases unmatched. The CDR3 region is CASSWAGQYAWGYTF. Here the CDR3 DNA reads TGTGCCAGCAGTTGGGCGGGACAGTATGCTTGGGGCTACACCTTC.

The chain joins TRBV9 to TRBJ2-1, with 7 bases lining up with TRBD1. With 4 bases clipped from V and 6 bases from J, the junction kept 10 bases outside the gene matches. Germline CDR1 SGDLS, CDR2 YYNGEE. This CDR3 is built from 15 residues. CDR3 region: CASSFRDRDFNEQFF. The CDR3 nucleotides are TGTGCCAGCAGCTTCCGAGACAGGGATTTCAATGAGCAGTTCTTC.

In this sample, this clone turned up once. The rearrangement joins TRBV28 to TRBJ2-7; 7 bases map to TRBD2. This CDR3 comprises 19 residues. From germline, CDR1 is MDHEN and CDR2 SYDVKM. The trim removed 1 base at V and 0 bases at J, leaving 15 bases unmatched. CDR3 nucleotide sequence: TGTGCCAGCAGTTTATCCCCACACACCGGGGGGTTAAGCTCCTACGAGCAGTACTTC. Encoded protein: CASSLSPHTGGLSSYEQYF.

The chain recombines TRBV21-1 with TRBJ2-7; the listed D gene, TRBD2, was not tested against the DNA. TRBV21-1 is a listed pseudogene. This CDR3 region has 14 residues. As DNA, the CDR3 is TGTGCCTCCCCTCGAGCGACCCGTACCTACGAGCAGTACTTC. Protein sequence: CASPRATRTYEQYF.